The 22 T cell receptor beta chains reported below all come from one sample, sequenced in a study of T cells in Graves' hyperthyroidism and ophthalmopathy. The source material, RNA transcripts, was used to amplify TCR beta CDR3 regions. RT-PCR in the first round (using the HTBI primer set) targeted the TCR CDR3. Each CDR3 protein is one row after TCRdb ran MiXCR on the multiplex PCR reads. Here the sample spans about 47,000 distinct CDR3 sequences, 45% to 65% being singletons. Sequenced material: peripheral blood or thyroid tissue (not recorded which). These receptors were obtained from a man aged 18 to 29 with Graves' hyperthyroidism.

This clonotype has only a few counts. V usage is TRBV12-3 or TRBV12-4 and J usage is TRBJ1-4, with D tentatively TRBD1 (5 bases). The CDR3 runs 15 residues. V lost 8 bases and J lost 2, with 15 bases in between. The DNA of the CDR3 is TGTGCCAGCTCCCCGAGGGGCGGCACTAATGAAAAACTGTTTTTT. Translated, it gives CASSPRGGTNEKLFF.

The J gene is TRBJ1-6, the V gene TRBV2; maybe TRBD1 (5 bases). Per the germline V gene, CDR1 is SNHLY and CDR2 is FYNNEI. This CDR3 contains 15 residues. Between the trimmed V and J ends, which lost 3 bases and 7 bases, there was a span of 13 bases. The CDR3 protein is CASSDRAGRNSPLHF. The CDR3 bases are TGTGCCAGCAGTGACAGGGCAGGGCGGAATTCACCCCTCCACTTT. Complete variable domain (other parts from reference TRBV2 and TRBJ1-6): EPEVTQTPSHQVTQMGQEVILRCVPISNHLYFYWYRQILGQKVEFLVSFYNNEISEKSEIFDDQFSVERPDGSNFTLKIRSTKLEDSAMYFCASSDRAGRNSPLHFGNGTRLTVT.

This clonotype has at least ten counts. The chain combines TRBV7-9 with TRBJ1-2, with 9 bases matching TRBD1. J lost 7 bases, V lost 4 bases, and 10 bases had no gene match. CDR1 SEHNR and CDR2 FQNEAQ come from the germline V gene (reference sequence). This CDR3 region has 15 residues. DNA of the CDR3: TGTGCCAGCAGCTCTCCGGGACAGGGTGTGAGTGGCTACACCTTC. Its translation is CASSSPGQGVSGYTF.

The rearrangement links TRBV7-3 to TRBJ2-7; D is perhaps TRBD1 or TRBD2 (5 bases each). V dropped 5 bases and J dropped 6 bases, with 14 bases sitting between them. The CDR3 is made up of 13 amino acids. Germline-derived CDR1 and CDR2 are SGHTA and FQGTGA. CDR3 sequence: CASSRDPASEQYF. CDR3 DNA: TGTGCCAGCAGCCGGGACCCCGCTAGCGAGCAGTACTTC.

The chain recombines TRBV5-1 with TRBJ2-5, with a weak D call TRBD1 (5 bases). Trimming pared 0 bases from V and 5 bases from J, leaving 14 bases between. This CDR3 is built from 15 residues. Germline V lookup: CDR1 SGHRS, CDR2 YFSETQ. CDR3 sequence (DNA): TGCGCCAGCAGCTTGGGGGTGACAGAGGTGGAGACCCAGTACTTC. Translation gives CASSLGVTEVETQYF.

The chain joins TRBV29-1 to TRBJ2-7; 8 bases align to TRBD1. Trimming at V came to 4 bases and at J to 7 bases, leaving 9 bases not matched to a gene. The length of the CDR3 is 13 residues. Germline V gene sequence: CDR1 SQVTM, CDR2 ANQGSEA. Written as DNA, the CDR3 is TGCAGCGTTGGATCCCAGGGGGCGAGGGAGCAGTACTTC. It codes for CSVGSQGAREQYF.

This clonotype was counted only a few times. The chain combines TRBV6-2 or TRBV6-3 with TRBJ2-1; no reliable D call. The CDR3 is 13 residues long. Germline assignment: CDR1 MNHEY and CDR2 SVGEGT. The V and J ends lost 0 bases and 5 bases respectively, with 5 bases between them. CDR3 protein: CASSYSGNNEQFF. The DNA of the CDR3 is TGTGCCAGCAGTTACTCAGGAAACAATGAGCAGTTCTTC.

In DNA, the CDR3 is TGCGCCAGCAGCCAAGCTCAGGGGGTTCGGTACTTC. The encoded protein is CASSQAQGVRYF. The chain has TRBV4-3 and TRBJ2-5; the match to TRBD1 covers 7 bases. This CDR3 contains 12 residues. V lost 1 base, J lost 13 bases, and 6 bases stayed unmatched. CDR1 and CDR2 (germline): LGHNA, YSLEER.

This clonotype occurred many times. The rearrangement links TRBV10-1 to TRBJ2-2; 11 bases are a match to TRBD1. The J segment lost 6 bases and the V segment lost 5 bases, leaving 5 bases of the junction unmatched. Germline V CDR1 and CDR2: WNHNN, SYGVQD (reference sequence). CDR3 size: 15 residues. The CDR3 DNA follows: TGCGCCAGCAGTCGCGGACAGGGGGCTGCCGGGGAGCTGTTTTTT. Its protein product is CASSRGQGAAGELFF.

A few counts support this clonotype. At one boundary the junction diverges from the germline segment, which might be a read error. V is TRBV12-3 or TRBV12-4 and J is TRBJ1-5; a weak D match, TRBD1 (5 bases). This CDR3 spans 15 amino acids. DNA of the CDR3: TGTGCCAGCAATTTAGAGGGGTATAGCAATCAGCCCCAGCATTTT. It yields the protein CASNLEGYSNQPQHF.

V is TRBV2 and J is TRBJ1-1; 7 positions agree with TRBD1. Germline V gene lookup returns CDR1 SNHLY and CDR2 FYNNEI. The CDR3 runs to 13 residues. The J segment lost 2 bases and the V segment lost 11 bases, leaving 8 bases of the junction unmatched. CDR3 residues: CAGAGQTNTEAFF. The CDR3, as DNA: TGTGCCGGTGCGGGACAGACTAACACTGAAGCTTTCTTT.

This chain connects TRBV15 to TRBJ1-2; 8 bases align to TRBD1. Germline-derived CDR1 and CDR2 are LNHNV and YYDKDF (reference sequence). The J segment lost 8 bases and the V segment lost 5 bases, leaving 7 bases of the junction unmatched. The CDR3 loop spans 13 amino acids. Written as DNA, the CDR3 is TGTGCCACCAGCTTTGTACAGGGGGGCGGCTACACCTTC. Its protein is CATSFVQGGGYTF.

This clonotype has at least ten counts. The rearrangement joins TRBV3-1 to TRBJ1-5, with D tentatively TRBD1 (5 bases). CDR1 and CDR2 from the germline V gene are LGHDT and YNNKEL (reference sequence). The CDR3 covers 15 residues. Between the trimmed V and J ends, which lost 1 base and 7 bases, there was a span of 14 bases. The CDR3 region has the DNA TGTGCCAGCAGCCAAGGGGTCCAGGGTTACCAGCCCCAGCATTTT. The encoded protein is CASSQGVQGYQPQHF.

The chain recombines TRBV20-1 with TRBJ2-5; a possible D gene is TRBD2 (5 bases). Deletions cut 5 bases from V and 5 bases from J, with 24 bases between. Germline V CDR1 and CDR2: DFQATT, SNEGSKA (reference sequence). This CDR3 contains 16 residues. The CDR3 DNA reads TGCAGTGCTCCTCATACAGCGGCTCCTACCCCCGAGACCCAGTACTTC. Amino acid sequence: CSAPHTAAPTPETQYF.

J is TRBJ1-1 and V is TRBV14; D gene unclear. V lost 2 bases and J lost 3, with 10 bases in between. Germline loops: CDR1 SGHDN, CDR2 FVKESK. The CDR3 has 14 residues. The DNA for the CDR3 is TGTGCCAGCAGCCAATCATGGGGAGACACTGAAGCTTTCTTT. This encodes CASSQSWGDTEAFF.

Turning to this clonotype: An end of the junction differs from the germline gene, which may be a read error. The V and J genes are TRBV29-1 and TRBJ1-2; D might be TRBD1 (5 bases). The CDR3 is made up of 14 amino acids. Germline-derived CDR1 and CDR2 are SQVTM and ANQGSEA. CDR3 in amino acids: CSVEDAMGRYGYTF. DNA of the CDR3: TGCAGCGTTGAAGATGCCATGGGGCGCTATGGCTACACTTTC.

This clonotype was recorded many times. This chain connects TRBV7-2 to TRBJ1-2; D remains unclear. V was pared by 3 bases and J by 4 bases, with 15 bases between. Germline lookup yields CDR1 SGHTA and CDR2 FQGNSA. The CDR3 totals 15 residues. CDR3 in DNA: TGTGCCAGCAGCTTCTCTTGGGGAGGCCGCTATGGCTACACCTTC. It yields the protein CASSFSWGGRYGYTF.

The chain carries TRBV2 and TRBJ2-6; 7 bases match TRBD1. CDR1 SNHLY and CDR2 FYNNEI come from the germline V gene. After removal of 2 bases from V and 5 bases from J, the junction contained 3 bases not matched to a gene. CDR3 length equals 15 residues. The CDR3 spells CASSEWTGWANVLTF. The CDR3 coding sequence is TGTGCCAGCAGTGAATGGACAGGCTGGGCCAACGTCCTGACTTTC.

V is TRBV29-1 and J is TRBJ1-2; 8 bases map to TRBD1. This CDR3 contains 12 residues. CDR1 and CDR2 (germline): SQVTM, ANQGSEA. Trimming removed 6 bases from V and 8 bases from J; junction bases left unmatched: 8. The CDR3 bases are TGCAGCGTCGTGACAGGGGAGGGAGGCTACACCTTC. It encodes CSVVTGEGGYTF.

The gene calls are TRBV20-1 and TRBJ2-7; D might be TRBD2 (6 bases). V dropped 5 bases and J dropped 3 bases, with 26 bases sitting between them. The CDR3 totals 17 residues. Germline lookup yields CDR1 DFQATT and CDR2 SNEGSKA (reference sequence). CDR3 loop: CSAETYGAGSYGYEQYF. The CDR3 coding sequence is TGCAGTGCTGAAACTTATGGCGCGGGGTCCTATGGCTACGAGCAGTACTTC.

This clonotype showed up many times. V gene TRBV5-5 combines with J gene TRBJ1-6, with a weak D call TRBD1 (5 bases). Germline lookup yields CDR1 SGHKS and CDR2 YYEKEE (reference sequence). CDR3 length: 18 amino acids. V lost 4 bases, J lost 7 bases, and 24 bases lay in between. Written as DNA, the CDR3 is TGTGCCAGCAGCGCTCGACCGCACACAGGTCATCAAAATTCACCCCTCCACTTT. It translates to CASSARPHTGHQNSPLHF.

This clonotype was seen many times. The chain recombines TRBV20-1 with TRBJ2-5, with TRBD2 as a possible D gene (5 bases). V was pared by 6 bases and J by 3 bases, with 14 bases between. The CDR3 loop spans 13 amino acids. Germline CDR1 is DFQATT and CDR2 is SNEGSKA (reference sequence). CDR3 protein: CSATALGEETQYF. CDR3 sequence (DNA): TGCAGTGCGACCGCTTTGGGAGAAGAGACCCAGTACTTC.